Each of the 7 T cell receptor beta chains below was sequenced from the same sample in a study of blood T cell repertoires in COVID-19. Data came from immunoSEQ multiplex PCR; TCRdb stores just in-frame clones and leaves some out. The repertoire consists of more than 80,000 clones, with 70% to 75% occurring once and the leading ten covering approximately 0.87%. The sequenced material came from peripheral blood. These receptors all stem from a human donor with acute or convalescent COVID-19. The donor label of this sample is uncertain.

V gene TRBV5-6 combines with J gene TRBJ1-2, with TRBD1 as a possible D gene (6 bases). Between the trimmed V and J ends, which lost 0 bases and 8 bases, there was a span of 11 bases. The CDR3 sequence is 13 residues long. CDR1 is SGHDT and CDR2 is YYEEEE in the germline V gene. The DNA for the CDR3 is TGTGCCAGCAGCTTGGGAGCAGGGGCGGGCTACACCTTC. Its protein is CASSLGAGAGYTF. The full variable domain, completed using reference TRBV5-6 and TRBJ1-2, is DAGVTQSPTHLIKTRGQQVTLRCSPKSGHDTVSWYQQALGQGPQFIFQYYEEEERQRGNFPDRFSGHQFPNYSSELNVNALLLGDSALYLCASSLGAGAGYTFGSGTRLTVV.

The chain employs TRBV30 and TRBJ2-1, with 11 bases fitting TRBD2. CDR1 is GTSNPN and CDR2 is SVGIG in the germline V gene (reference sequence). This CDR3 has 15 amino acids. J was trimmed by 6 bases and V by 3 bases; bases with no gene match: 7. This CDR3 reads CAWSAGTSGINEQFF. The CDR3 DNA reads as TGTGCCTGGAGCGCCGGGACTAGCGGTATCAATGAGCAGTTCTTC.

In its sample, this clone was seen a few times. The chain recombines TRBV6-5 with TRBJ1-1, with 9 bases that match TRBD1. Germline V gene data show CDR1 as MNHEY and CDR2 as SVGAGI. The J segment lost 3 bases and the V segment lost 2 bases, leaving 4 bases of the junction unmatched. This CDR3 comprises 15 residues. CDR3 DNA: TGTGCCAGCAGTTACAACGGACAGGGGCACACTGAAGCTTTCTTT. As protein: CASSYNGQGHTEAFF.

This clone came up a few times. The chain carries TRBV9 and TRBJ2-5, with 8 positions matching TRBD2. Germline values: CDR1 SGDLS, CDR2 YYNGEE. The CDR3 runs to 15 residues. V was pared by 0 bases and J by 9 bases, with 10 bases of the junction left unmatched. DNA for the CDR3: TGTGCCAGCAGCGTAGCGGGGGGGCCCCAGGAGGCCCAGTACTTC. This gives the protein CASSVAGGPQEAQYF.

The gene calls are TRBV10-3 and TRBJ1-2; D is possibly TRBD1 (6 bases). Germline CDR1 is ENHRY and CDR2 is SYGVKD. Between the trimmed V and J ends, which lost 10 bases and 7 bases, there was a span of 13 bases. The CDR3 consists of 11 residues. The CDR3 bases are TGTGCCAACAGGGAGACCGGTGGCTACACCTTC. It encodes CANRETGGYTF.

The chain joins TRBV7-2 to TRBJ2-1, with D possibly matching TRBD1 (6 bases). Trimming pared 5 bases from V and 7 bases from J, leaving 21 bases between. The germline V gene has CDR1 SGHTA and CDR2 FQGNSA. The CDR3 consists of 16 residues. The CDR3 DNA sequence: TGTGCCAGCAGCCGGGCCGGGACACGGCACCGGAATGAGCAGTTCTTC. Amino acids: CASSRAGTRHRNEQFF.

In DNA, the CDR3 is TGTGCCAGCAGTCCTGGGACAGGGAGGAACACTGAAGCTTTCTTT. Residues: CASSPGTGRNTEAFF. This chain uses TRBV27 with TRBJ1-1; 9 nucleotides agree with TRBD1. Germline values: CDR1 MNHEY, CDR2 SMNVEV (reference sequence). CDR3 size: 15 residues. J was trimmed by 1 base and V by 5 bases; bases with no gene match: 5.